This is a list of T cell receptor beta chains from one sample in a study of shared clonotypes between healthy human individuals. The data were produced by immunoSEQ multiplex PCR, yet TCRdb's version contains in-frame clones alone and is incomplete. The table includes around 980,000 clones, around 78% detected once. The sample was memory CD4+ T cells from PBMCs. These receptors all come from a man younger than 35 in good health. Some clones in this sample may be carry-over from other donors' samples. CDR3s include the opening cysteine and the closing phenylalanine or tryptophan. D genes are given only for firm matches. Expanded clones are given a class, and other clones once, few, many or no size at all.

clone_size	v_call	d_call	j_call	cdr3_nt	cdr3_aa
once	TRBV10-3	.	TRBJ2-7	TGTGCCATCAGTGAGTCGTTGGGGGGGCCCCTAGTCAACGAGCAGTACTTC	CAISESLGGPLVNEQYF
.	TRBV30	TRBD2	TRBJ2-1	TGTGCCCGAGGGACTAGCGGGAGTTTCAATGAGCAGTTCTTC	CARGTSGSFNEQFF
.	TRBV4-1	TRBD2	TRBJ2-7	TGCGCCAGCAGCCAAACCTTGGGAGGGGCCGTCTACGAGCAGTACTTC	CASSQTLGGAVYEQYF
once	TRBV28	.	TRBJ1-3	TGTGCCAGCAGTGGATGGTTGTCGGGCAACACCATATATTTT	CASSGWLSGNTIYF
once	TRBV29-1	TRBD1	TRBJ1-4	TGCAGCGTTGGGTGGGGACAGGGGGAAAAACTGTTTTTT	CSVGWGQGEKLFF
.	TRBV27	.	TRBJ1-2	TGTGCCAGCACTTCCTACAGGGCTGTAGGCGGCTACACCTTC	CASTSYRAVGGYTF
.	TRBV5-1	TRBD2	TRBJ2-3	TGCGCCAGCAGCTTGGAAGGTGGGAGGGCAACAGATACGCAGTATTTT	CASSLEGGRATDTQYF
.	TRBV7-3	TRBD2	TRBJ2-5	TGTGCCAGCAGCCGAGCGGGAGGGCAGTACCAAGAGACCCAGTACTTC	CASSRAGGQYQETQYF
.	TRBV15	.	TRBJ2-5	TGTGCCACCAGCAGAGATCTTAGCCGGGAGACCCAGTACTTC	CATSRDLSRETQYF
once	TRBV9	.	TRBJ2-3	TGTGCCAGCAGCGTAACCCGGGGGTGGGATCGGACAGATACGCAGTATTTT	CASSVTRGWDRTDTQYF
.	TRBV5-4	.	TRBJ2-5	TGTGCCAGCAGCTCCCCCCTCACCCGTAGGGCTGGCGAGGAGACCCAGTACTTC	CASSSPLTRRAGEETQYF
.	TRBV19	.	TRBJ1-2	TGTGCCAGTACCTCGTGGGCAGGCGGGGATGGCTACACCTTC	CASTSWAGGDGYTF
.	TRBV7-2	.	TRBJ2-7	TGTGCCAGCAGCTTAGAGAGGGTGGCGGGACTCTACGAGCAGTACTTC	CASSLERVAGLYEQYF
.	TRBV7-2	.	TRBJ1-3	TGTGCCAGCAGCCCACGACCCGGTCGGACTGGAAACACCATATATTTT	CASSPRPGRTGNTIYF
.	TRBV18	.	TRBJ1-3	TGTGCCAGCTCACCACAGGTACCCAGCTCTGGAAACACCATATATTTT	CASSPQVPSSGNTIYF
few	TRBV28	.	TRBJ1-2	TGTGCCAGTTCGACAGGTCTCTATGGCTACACCTTC	CASSTGLYGYTF
.	TRBV6-1	.	TRBJ1-5	TGTGCCAGCATGGAGGGACGGGGTAACTACCAGCCCCAGCATTTT	CASMEGRGNYQPQHF
.	TRBV19	.	TRBJ1-3	TGTGCCAGTAGTATCCAGACTGGAAACACCATATATTTT	CASSIQTGNTIYF
.	TRBV7-9	TRBD1	TRBJ1-2	TGTGCCAGCAGCATCGTATCAACCCTGACAGGGGGGAACTATGGCTACACCTTC	CASSIVSTLTGGNYGYTF
.	TRBV9	TRBD2	TRBJ2-1	TGTGCCAGCAGCCACGGGACTAGCCTATTCAATGAGCAGTTCTTC	CASSHGTSLFNEQFF
many	TRBV4-2	TRBD2	TRBJ2-1	TGTGCCAGCAGTGGACTAGGAAGCGGGAGCCCCTACAATGAGCAGTTCTTC	CASSGLGSGSPYNEQFF
.	TRBV18	TRBD1	TRBJ2-1	TGTGCCAGCTCACCTCTTCCGGGACAGGCGCGAAACAATGAGCAGTTCTTC	CASSPLPGQARNNEQFF
.	TRBV9	.	TRBJ2-5	TGTGCCAGCAGCGCCCTAAGGGAGTCAGAGACCCAGTACTTC	CASSALRESETQYF
few	TRBV30	.	TRBJ1-2	TGTGCCTGGAGTGTACTTTCGGCAGGCTGGGGCTACACCTTC	CAWSVLSAGWGYTF
.	TRBV28	.	TRBJ1-1	TGTGCCAGCAGTGGACGTGAAGGGACTGAAGCTTTCTTT	CASSGREGTEAFF
.	TRBV12-5	.	TRBJ1-3	TGTGCTAGTGGTTTGAGGGAAAACACCATATATTTT	CASGLRENTIYF
.	TRBV5-1	.	TRBJ2-1	TGCGCCAGCAGCTTCGGACACAACAATGAGCAGTTCTTC	CASSFGHNNEQFF
.	TRBV5-4	TRBD1	TRBJ2-3	TGTGCCAGCAGCGGACAGGACGCAGATACGCAGTATTTT	CASSGQDADTQYF
.	TRBV28	.	TRBJ1-5	TGTGCCAGCAGTTTTAGGGGGGTCTATCAGCCCCAGCATTTT	CASSFRGVYQPQHF
few	TRBV28	.	TRBJ2-7	TGTGCCAGCAGAACCGCCGTGGGAAGGGGGAGGCCCTACGAGCAGTACTTC	CASRTAVGRGRPYEQYF
.	TRBV5-6	.	TRBJ2-3	TGTGCCAGCAGCCAATTCAGGGTTAGCACAGATACGCAGTATTTT	CASSQFRVSTDTQYF
.	TRBV7-9	TRBD1	TRBJ1-5	TGTGCCAGCAGCGGGGGGGACAGCAGCAATCAGCCCCAGCATTTT	CASSGGDSSNQPQHF
.	TRBV6-1	.	TRBJ1-5	TGTGCCTGCAGAGTCTATAGCAATCAGCCCCAGCATTTT	CACRVYSNQPQHF
.	TRBV7-2	TRBD1	TRBJ1-1	TGTGCCAGCAGCACCAAAAACAGGGGAACTGAAGCTTTCTTT	CASSTKNRGTEAFF
.	TRBV7-3	.	TRBJ2-5	TGTGCCAGCAGCTCAAGGGGGTCACAGACCCAGTACTTC	CASSSRGSQTQYF
.	TRBV5-6	.	TRBJ1-1	TGTGCCAGCAGCTTGGATCCGCATCAAGCTTTCTTT	CASSLDPHQAFF
many	TRBV5-1	TRBD1	TRBJ2-7	TGCGCCAGCAGCTCGTCCGGGACAGGGGGCTACGAGCAGTACTTC	CASSSSGTGGYEQYF
.	TRBV9	TRBD2	TRBJ2-5	TGTGCCAGCAGCGTAAGACCCGGACTAGGCCAAGAGACCCAGTACTTC	CASSVRPGLGQETQYF
.	TRBV9	.	TRBJ1-5	TGTGCCAGCAGCGCCGGGGGAGGGGCGAGCAATCAGCCCCAGCATTTT	CASSAGGGASNQPQHF
.	TRBV29-1	.	TRBJ2-1	TGCAGCGTTGAAGAGGGCCTGCGGCATGAGCAGTTCTTC	CSVEEGLRHEQFF
.	TRBV28	TRBD1	TRBJ2-1	TGTGCCAGCAGCCCCGACAGGGGAAAATCCTACAATGAGCAGTTCTTC	CASSPDRGKSYNEQFF
.	TRBV4-1	.	TRBJ1-2	TGCGCCAGCAGCCAAGGGGATAGACAGAGCTATGGCTACACCTTC	CASSQGDRQSYGYTF
.	TRBV28	TRBD2	TRBJ2-5	TGTGCCAGCAGTCTAGGACTAGCGGGCTTCCAAGAGACCCAGTACTTC	CASSLGLAGFQETQYF
.	TRBV5-4	TRBD2	TRBJ2-1	TGTGCCAGCAGCTTAGGACTAGCGGGACATTACAATGAGCAGTTCTTC	CASSLGLAGHYNEQFF
.	TRBV7-2	TRBD1	TRBJ1-3	TGTGCCAGCAGCTTTCACAGGGGGGCTTCTGGAAACACCATATATTTT	CASSFHRGASGNTIYF
.	TRBV7-2	TRBD2	TRBJ2-1	TGTGCCAGCAGCCCCGCCGGGACTAGCGGCTACAATGAGCAGTTCTTC	CASSPAGTSGYNEQFF
.	TRBV19	.	TRBJ1-1	TGTGCCAGTAGAAGGGGGACGGCGGACAGTGAAGCTTTCTTT	CASRRGTADSEAFF
.	TRBV21-1	.	TRBJ1-4	TGTGCCGGGAAGAAATCGGGGCCCACTAATGAAAAACTGTTTTTT	CAGKKSGPTNEKLFF
.	TRBV19	TRBD1	TRBJ1-2	TGTGCCAGTAGCCCTGACAGGGGCTATGGCTACACCTTC	CASSPDRGYGYTF